This passage covers 13 T cell receptor beta chains from one sample sequenced in a study of shared clonotypes between healthy human individuals. CD8 cells classed as naive were CD45RO-negative and positively selected for CCR7, excluding terminally differentiated effector memory CD45RA+ cells. Libraries were prepared by immunoSEQ multiplex PCR; TCRdb keeps only in-frame clonotypes and omits some of them. This repertoire shows nearly 600,000 clones, just under 97% found once; its top ten account for 0.11%. Sequenced input: naive CD8+ T cells sorted from blood. All receptors derive from a woman between 25 and 40 years old in good health.

This clone was seen a single time. V and J are TRBV16 and TRBJ1-5, with D possibly being TRBD1 (6 bases). V gave up 4 bases and J gave up 7 bases, with 14 bases separating them. Germline CDR1 KGHSY, CDR2 FQNENV. The CDR3 loop spans 14 amino acids. The CDR3 reads CASSPGAGAQPQHF. DNA of the CDR3: TGTGCCAGCAGCCCCGGGGCAGGGGCCCAGCCCCAGCATTTT.

The chain employs TRBV7-8 and TRBJ1-5; D is ambiguous. CDR1 SGHVS and CDR2 FQNEAQ come from the germline V gene. This CDR3 comprises 14 residues. Trimming removed 7 bases at V and 3 bases at J, with 13 bases between. The chain's CDR3 is CASKRVGDNQPQHF. The CDR3 DNA sequence: TGTGCCAGCAAAAGGGTTGGGGACAATCAGCCCCAGCATTTT.

The gene calls are TRBV9 and TRBJ1-1; 9 bases agree with TRBD1. Unmatched junction bases numbered 4, after V lost 3 bases and J lost 7 bases. CDR1 and CDR2 (germline): SGDLS, YYNGEE. The CDR3 extends over 13 amino acids. CDR3 in amino acids: CASSGRDRVEAFF. The CDR3 DNA follows: TGTGCCAGCAGCGGCCGGGACAGGGTTGAAGCTTTCTTT. The whole variable domain, filled in from reference TRBV9 and TRBJ1-1, reads DSGVTQTPKHLITATGQRVTLRCSPRSGDLSVYWYQQSLDQGLQFLIQYYNGEERAKGNILERFSAQQFPDLHSELNLSSLELGDSALYFCASSGRDRVEAFFGQGTRLTVV.

The J gene is TRBJ2-1, the V gene TRBV5-1; D is ambiguous. The length of the CDR3 is 16 residues. Germline CDR1 reads SGHRS; CDR2 reads YFSETQ. The V gene lost 0 bases and the J gene lost 3 bases, with 13 bases spanning the gap. CDR3 protein: CASSLEGGTVYNEQFF. The CDR3 bases are TGCGCCAGCAGCTTGGAAGGCGGTACAGTCTACAATGAGCAGTTCTTC. Full variable domain (rest looked up from reference TRBV5-1 and TRBJ2-1): KAGVTQTPRYLIKTRGQQVTLSCSPISGHRSVSWYQQTPGQGLQFLFEYFSETQRNKGNFPGRFSGRQFSNSRSEMNVSTLELGDSALYLCASSLEGGTVYNEQFFGPGTRLTVL.

V gene TRBV4-1 combines with J gene TRBJ1-5, with unresolved D. The V end was cut by 1 base, the J end by 1 base, with 11 bases between. The CDR3 sequence is 16 residues long. Looked up from germline, CDR1 is MGHRA and CDR2 is YSYEKL. The CDR3 nucleotides read TGCGCCAGCAGCCAAGCCCCCCTAAGAAGCAATCAGCCCCAGCATTTT. This encodes CASSQAPLRSNQPQHF.

V and J are TRBV7-7 and TRBJ2-7; D gene ambiguous. Germline values: CDR1 SSHAT, CDR2 FNYEAQ (reference sequence). V lost 2 bases to trimming and J lost 6 bases, with 11 bases between them. The CDR3 runs to 13 residues. This CDR3 reads CASSLSPGSEQYF. The CDR3 DNA reads TGTGCCAGCAGCTTATCGCCCGGGTCCGAGCAGTACTTC.

With respect to this clone: Other DNA variants within this sample encode the same CDR3. The chain combines TRBV4-2 with TRBJ1-4; 9 nucleotides line up with TRBD1. CDR1 and CDR2 (germline): LGHNA, YNFKEQ. J lost 3 bases, V lost 1 base, and 0 bases had no gene match. This CDR3 spans 15 amino acids. The CDR3 region is CASSQGQGANEKLFF. The CDR3 bases are TGTGCCAGCAGCCAAGGACAGGGGGCTAATGAAAAACTGTTTTTT.

The V call is TRBV30, the J call TRBJ2-7; D possibly matches TRBD1 or TRBD2 (5 bases each). Germline V gene sequence: CDR1 GTSNPN, CDR2 SVGIG (reference sequence). This CDR3 is 14 amino acids long. The V end was cut by 0 bases, the J end by 5 bases, with 14 bases between. The CDR3 spells CAWSVSGTRDEQYF. The CDR3 coding sequence is TGTGCCTGGAGTGTGTCTGGGACGAGGGACGAGCAGTACTTC.

A single count supports this clone. CDR3 protein: CASSPRDRASPYYGYTF. The CDR3 DNA is TGTGCCAGCAGCCCCCGGGACAGGGCCTCCCCTTACTATGGCTACACCTTC. This chain uses TRBV28 with TRBJ1-2; 9 bases are shared with TRBD1. Germline V gene sequence: CDR1 MDHEN, CDR2 SYDVKM. This CDR3 spans 17 amino acids. V was pared by 6 bases and J by 3 bases, with 14 bases of the junction left unmatched.

The rearrangement uses TRBV4-1 and TRBJ1-5; perhaps TRBD1 as D (5 bases). V gave up 0 bases and J gave up 9 bases, with 12 bases separating them. CDR1 is MGHRA, CDR2 YSYEKL, per germline. The CDR3 length is 14 residues. The CDR3 here is CASSQDAGGRPQHF. The CDR3 DNA reads as TGCGCCAGCAGCCAAGATGCGGGGGGGAGGCCCCAGCATTTT.

The chain uses TRBV28 and TRBJ2-5; the match to TRBD1 covers 10 bases. TRBJ2-7 explains the end of the DNA better; the J call may be wrong. In germline, CDR1 is MDHEN, CDR2 SYDVKM. CDR3 size: 12 residues. CDR3 bases: TGTGCCAGCCGGGACAGGGGCTACGAGCAGTACTTC. It codes for CASRDRGYEQYF.

The chain recombines TRBV19 with TRBJ2-7, with D uncertain. Germline assignment: CDR1 LNHDA and CDR2 SQIVND (reference sequence). This CDR3 has 15 amino acids. V lost 3 bases and J 7 bases, leaving 19 bases between the germline ends. The chain's CDR3 is CASSISDRSFGEQYF. The CDR3 DNA is TGTGCCAGTAGTATTTCGGACCGATCCTTTGGTGAGCAGTACTTC.

The CDR3 DNA reads as TGTGCCAGCAGCGTAGGAGGAGACAACTCCTACGAGCAGTACTTC. Amino acids: CASSVGGDNSYEQYF. The rearrangement joins TRBV9 to TRBJ2-7; D gene ambiguous. CDR1 and CDR2 (germline): SGDLS, YYNGEE. The CDR3 is made up of 15 amino acids. Trimming removed 0 bases from V and 0 bases from J, with 10 bases in between. Filled out from reference TRBV9 and TRBJ2-7, the complete variable domain reads DSGVTQTPKHLITATGQRVTLRCSPRSGDLSVYWYQQSLDQGLQFLIQYYNGEERAKGNILERFSAQQFPDLHSELNLSSLELGDSALYFCASSVGGDNSYEQYFGPGTRLTVT.